This TCR beta chain was captured in a study of cytomegalovirus exposure and HLA in healthy donors. The V gene's germline CDR1 is MDHEN and CDR2 SYDVKM. After removal of 6 bases from V and 9 bases from J, the junction contained 6 bases not matched to a gene. There are 14 residues in the CDR3. Amplification used 60 Vbeta primers and 13 Jbeta primers. Sequenced by immunoSEQ multiplex PCR; TCRdb stores in-frame clones only, minus some. The sample yields 200,000 to 250,000 clones, 77% seen once. This chain connects TRBV28 to TRBJ1-6; the match to TRBD1 covers 9 bases. The origin of this receptor is a woman aged 55-70 years in good health and CMV-seropositive. Sequencing input: PBMCs. The CDR3 nucleotides are TGTGCCAGCAGCCCTGGGACAGGGCGTTCACCCCTCCACTTT. Translated, it gives CASSPGTGRSPLHF.